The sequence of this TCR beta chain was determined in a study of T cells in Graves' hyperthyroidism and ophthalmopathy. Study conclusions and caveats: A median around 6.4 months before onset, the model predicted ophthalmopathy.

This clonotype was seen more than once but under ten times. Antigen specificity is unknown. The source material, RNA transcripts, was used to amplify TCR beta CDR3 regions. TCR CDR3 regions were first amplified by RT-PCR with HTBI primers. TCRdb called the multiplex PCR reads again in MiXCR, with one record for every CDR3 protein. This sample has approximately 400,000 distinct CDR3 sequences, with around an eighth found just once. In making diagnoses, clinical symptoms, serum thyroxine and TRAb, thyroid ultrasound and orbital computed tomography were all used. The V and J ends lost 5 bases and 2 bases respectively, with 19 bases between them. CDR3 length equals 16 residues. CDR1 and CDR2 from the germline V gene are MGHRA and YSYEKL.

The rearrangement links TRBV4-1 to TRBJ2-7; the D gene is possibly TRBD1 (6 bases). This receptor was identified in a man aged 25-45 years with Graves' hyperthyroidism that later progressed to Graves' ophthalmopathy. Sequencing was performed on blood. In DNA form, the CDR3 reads TGCGCCAGCAGCTTTCGACAGGACACGGGGACCTACGAGCAGTACTTC. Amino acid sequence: CASSFRQDTGTYEQYF.